This TCR beta chain was profiled in a study of cytomegalovirus exposure and HLA in healthy donors (dated by TCRdb to 2016 to 2017). In terms of the full investigation: An earlier analysis of roughly 500 of the donors reported approximately 270 Gb of sequence data and 117 million unique TCR beta sequences from around 200 million T cells. The genetic ancestry cluster associated with self-reported Caucasian donors included about 81% of the 398 genotyped donors. Donor age, sex, ethnicity and CMV serostatus were compiled together with the repertoire data. To study patterns of TCR occurrence, a later analysis re-analyzed previously published TCR beta repertoires from hundreds of donors and added high-resolution HLA genotyping. The study combined high-throughput TCR immunosequencing, statistical association of individual TCRs with disease status, and machine learning to predict cytomegalovirus infection status. About five DR-DQ haplotypes were handled as single units for association and clustering, since linkage in the cohort was strong. The number of typed donors differed by locus: about 620-640 for A, B, C, DRB1 and DQB1; approximately 540 for DQA1; approximately 600 for DPA1; and about 470 for DPB1. Rather than using new phenotypic data, the later analysis identified candidate immune exposures from TCR beta sequences and from how often those sequences occurred across donors. The T cell repertoires of roughly 660 subjects were profiled by immunosequencing and related to cytomegalovirus serostatus. An earlier analysis of around 540 of the donors applied high-throughput TCR beta sequencing to assess whether each TCR beta V gene segment acted as functional or pseudogenic. The aim of the study was to test whether cataloging public T cell receptors could identify signatures of past pathogen exposure. Class I and class II HLA loci were covered by the typing at four-digit resolution. A separate validation cohort of some 130 different subjects was used in addition to the roughly 640-subject first cohort. All discovery cohort repertoires had been generated on a single sequencing platform. An early release covering about 600 HLA-typed donors comprised approximately 300 gigabases of sequencing data and around 80 million unique TCR sequences. In a later genetic analysis, genome-wide SNP genotypes for about 55% of the 666 donors were used, and that subset was treated as a discovery cohort. Among some 410 genotyped donors of the cohort, an average of around 240,000 unique TCR beta nucleotide sequences were sequenced per donor, roughly 18% of them non-productive. Study-wide conclusions, independent of this receptor: In a later genetic analysis, a missense DCLRE1C variant was associated with V-gene and J-gene trimming of TCR beta chains, and the association was replicated in an independent cohort. Cytomegalovirus status was reported to be diagnosed by the classifier with high specificity and sensitivity in both the original and validation cohorts. A later analysis associated approximately 17,000 TCR beta sequences with specific HLA alleles at a false discovery rate of 0.05. A later genetic analysis reported fewer N-insertions in productive TCRs among donors in an Asian-associated ancestry cluster than the roughly 670-donor mean. The study gave a list of over 150 TCR beta chains associated with cytomegalovirus. A later analysis found that most CMV-associated TCR beta chains appeared HLA-restricted, with HLA associations seemingly driven largely by CMV exposure. A cluster of highly shared sequence variants was judged likely to be a technical artifact of the sequencing pipeline. For the cohort, immune exposure information was limited to CMV serostatus. The presence/absence analyses assumed that sequencing depth was roughly uniform across donors, and that assumption may not be true. Correlated functional status among segregating V segments might be attributable to linkage disequilibrium, but an unknown experimental factor could not be ruled out. A later analysis found that TCR association rates varied across HLA loci, with DRB1 alleles showing the most associated TCRs and HLA-C alleles the fewest. In a later analysis, HLA-associated TCR beta chains showed more clonal expansion and lower generation probabilities than non-associated chains that were equally common. It was suggested by the authors that the approach could potentially be generalized to other disease states and immunological phenotypes. Because counts were too low, seventeen rarely observed V segments, including chromosome 9 orphons, were left out of the earlier analysis of about 500 of the donors. A later analysis reported that several top co-occurrence clusters appeared linked to parvovirus B19, influenza, CMV and Epstein-Barr virus. Because HLA typing was unavailable for some donors at each locus, only the typed subset was used in association tests. In vitro tests confirmed that a few of the cytomegalovirus-associated TCR beta chains recognize cytomegalovirus antigens. Across donors, most TCR sequences were observed very rarely, whereas some public TCRs were present in many individuals. A further reported finding was that TCR beta sequences accurately predicted the HLA-A and HLA-B alleles for most subjects in the first cohort. This cohort had only TCR beta chains sequenced, and the lack of alpha or paired-chain data limited which features could be detected. Assigning TCR associations to individual alleles was difficult when HLA alleles, especially DR and DQ, strongly co-occurred. In an earlier analysis of 500 to 650 of the donors, most TCR beta V segments appeared in productive rearrangements about 87% or about 30% of the time, broadly matching IMGT annotations. Because the 87-base-pair reads could not distinguish some IMGT-functional V segments, including TRBV6-2 and TRBV6-3, those segments were excluded.

As concerns this clone: The antigen it binds to is not known. No much larger clonotype is one base removed from it; base qualities were not supplied.

The CDR3 goes from the cysteine to the phenylalanine over 13 residues. Left in the record is the CDR3 DNA by itself, 39 bases read in frame from the first base. The V and J ends are trimmed by 1 base and 7 bases, leaving 9 bases between them. The germline V gene (reference sequence) supplies CDR1 SGHNT and CDR2 YYREEE. The cohort was made up of about 610 healthy bone marrow donors. Cohort members were all nominally healthy when sampled, although unrecorded immune exposures were likely present. The donor tested CMV seronegative, placing the donor among the 352 seronegative members of the cohort. Every donor gave a peripheral blood sample, and the peripheral blood mononuclear cells from that sample were used for TCR beta sequencing. The Qiagen DNeasy Blood Extraction Kit was used to extract genomic DNA from the blood cell samples. Preparation of the library involved the immunoSEQ multiplex PCR assay. The multiplex PCR relied on a mix of 60 forward primers for TCR Vbeta segments and 13 reverse primers for TCR Jbeta segments. Amplification of the CDR3 region of rearranged TCR beta genes was performed with a multiplex PCR assay on genomic DNA. The amplified TCR beta libraries were sequenced on the Illumina HiSeq System as 87-base-pair reads. The study's processing was this. A later analysis tallied around 82 million unique TCR beta chains across the 550 to 850 repertoires, and around 10 million of those chains were shared by two or more donors. Raw reads were error-corrected and collapsed into unique sequences by a nearest-neighbor algorithm in which closely related sequences were merged to remove PCR and sequencing errors. V, D and J gene segments were assigned by aligning CDR3 sequences to IMGT reference sequences. Each retained sequence needed at least a six-nucleotide match to both a V gene segment and a J gene segment. Rearrangements were called productive when the CDR3 lacked stop codons and stayed in frame with V and J; all others were non-productive. Following IMGT convention, CDR3 was defined as the stretch from the second conserved V-encoded cysteine to the conserved J-encoded phenylalanine. Sequences without an unambiguous match to a single V gene segment were excluded from the earlier analysis of 500 to 700 of the donors. In an earlier analysis of roughly 600 of the donors, a V segment was called functional when productive rearrangements were above 56.7%, and segregating when the standard deviation between donors exceeded 5%. A statistical classification framework was built for diagnosing cytomegalovirus status from the catalog of TCR beta chain sequences. In a later analysis, TCR nucleotide sequences were compared against IMGT/GENE-DB human TR gene sequences so that V and J genes could be assigned. A later analysis assigned CDR3 sequences and most-parsimonious VDJ recombination scenarios with the TCRdist pipeline. In a later analysis, each TCR beta chain was defined by its CDR3 amino acid sequence together with its V-gene family, and reads without a unique V-gene family were excluded. A later analysis removed 450 to 600 highly shared, low-generation-probability nucleotide sequences to deal with suspected cross-contamination and a sequencing artifact. In a later analysis, a clonal expansion index was calculated for each public chain from normalized within-repertoire ranks of inferred template counts. In a later analysis, generation probabilities were computed using a VDJ recombination model fitted to out-of-frame rearrangements, and the results were checked against IGoR. In a later analysis, hypergeometric tests were used to score TCR-TCR, TCR-HLA and TCR-CMV co-occurrence, with a repertoire-size bias correction applied to TCR pairs. To estimate false discovery rates, a later analysis permuted the HLA or CMV assignments 20 times. In a later analysis, co-occurring TCRs were grouped using DBSCAN, with TCRdist sequence similarity added in when clustering inside HLA-allele-positive subsets. Repertoires with fewer than 30,000 or more than 120,000 public chains were left out of co-occurrence clustering, as were five repertoires with anomalous nucleotide sharing. In TCRdb, the immuneACCESS table is reduced to in-frame sequences with V and J assigned. These tables do not hold every clone; where another copy was compared, an unresolved V gene accounts for under half, and the others remain unexplained. V and J calls and clone size are those listed in that table; D and trimming were worked out from the DNA. This sample holds under 200,000 clones; less than 85% were observed only once. Roughly 1.5% of the sample comes from the top ten.

The chain couples TRBV5-4 to TRBJ2-1, with TRBD1 perhaps the D gene, on 5 matching bases. Sequencing input: PBMCs. The clonotype comes from a male donor in good health and CMV-seronegative. The CDR3 in this case is CASSLQGGNEQFF. The DNA sequence is as follows: TGTGCCAGCAGCTTGCAGGGTGGAAATGAGCAGTTCTTC.